These 2 T cell receptor beta chains originate from one sample sequenced in a study of T cell changes during pregnancy in multiple sclerosis. Only in-frame clones appear in the TCRdb table, and some are missing; sequencing was by immunoSEQ multiplex PCR. The sample yields tens of thousands of clones, around 89% seen once. The input for sequencing was CD4+ T cells from peripheral blood mononuclear cells, taken in the first trimester of pregnancy. The source is a female donor with multiple sclerosis, enrolled in a pregnancy study.

The rearrangement links TRBV30 to TRBJ1-3, with 7 bases identical to TRBD1. The CDR3 runs 15 residues. The V and J ends lost 2 bases and 4 bases, in that order; junction bases with no gene match: 8. Looked up from germline, CDR1 is GTSNPN and CDR2 is SVGIG (reference sequence). The CDR3 nucleotides read TGTGCCTGGAGTTTCTCCAGGGGGTTCGGAAACACCATATATTTT. Translation gives CAWSFSRGFGNTIYF.

The chain recombines TRBV28 with TRBJ2-5, with 10 bases that match TRBD2. This CDR3 is 16 amino acids long. CDR1 is MDHEN, CDR2 SYDVKM, per germline. Trimming removed 5 bases from V and 5 bases from J; junction bases left unmatched: 11. This chain's CDR3 is CASSELTLGLAETQYF. CDR3 DNA sequence: TGTGCCAGCAGTGAACTTACACTGGGACTAGCGGAGACCCAGTACTTC.